This entry lists 22 T cell receptor beta chains sequenced from one sample in a study of cytomegalovirus exposure and HLA in healthy donors. 60 Vbeta and 13 Jbeta primers were used in PCR. Method: immunoSEQ multiplex PCR; TCRdb's copy keeps in-frame clones and lacks some. Among under 200,000 clones listed, about 84% were seen once. The sample was PBMCs. These receptors all come from a woman aged 25-40 years in good health and CMV-seropositive.

This clone was observed a handful of times. This chain connects TRBV7-9 to TRBJ1-4; D perhaps matches TRBD1 (5 bases). This CDR3 is 17 amino acids long. Germline-derived CDR1 and CDR2 are SEHNR and FQNEAQ (reference sequence). Trimming shortened V by 1 base and J by 1 base, and 13 bases separated the two germline ends. For the CDR3, the DNA is TGTGCCAGCAGCTTAGTTGAGATCGGGGGAACTAATGAAAAACTGTTTTTT. Its translation is CASSLVEIGGTNEKLFF.

The gene calls are TRBV5-1 and TRBJ2-2; D remains ambiguous. V gave up 5 bases and J gave up 0 bases, with 5 bases separating them. The germline V gene has CDR1 SGHRS and CDR2 YFSETQ. There are 13 residues in the CDR3. The CDR3 reads CASRTPNTGELFF. CDR3 nucleotide sequence: TGCGCCAGCAGGACACCGAACACCGGGGAGCTGTTTTTT.

The chain is built from TRBV7-6 and TRBJ2-5; 10 nucleotides align to TRBD1. The J call may be incorrect, as the DNA end agrees better with TRBJ2-7. Germline CDR1 SGHVS, CDR2 FNYEAQ. This CDR3 spans 15 amino acids. CDR3 sequence (DNA): TGTGCCAGCAGCTCCCCGGGACAGGGGTCCTACGAGCAGTACTTC. Amino acids: CASSSPGQGSYEQYF.

The rearrangement joins TRBV2 to TRBJ1-1, with D perhaps TRBD1 (6 bases). The CDR3 is 14 amino acids. Germline assignment: CDR1 SNHLY and CDR2 FYNNEI. V was trimmed by 5 bases and J by 6 bases, leaving 16 bases between them. CDR3 sequence: CASSLQGYVSEAFF. CDR3 bases: TGTGCCAGCAGTCTACAGGGTTACGTCTCTGAAGCTTTCTTT.

The chain is built from TRBV6-4 and TRBJ1-1, with no clear D. The V gene lost 3 bases and the J gene lost 3 bases, with 8 bases spanning the gap. The CDR3 covers 13 residues. From germline, CDR1 is MRHNA and CDR2 SNTAGT. The CDR3, as DNA: TGTGCCAGCAGTGAGTCGGGTTACACTGAAGCTTTCTTT. It specifies CASSESGYTEAFF.

The CDR3 reads CASSVEASSGLYNEQFF. CDR3 nucleotide sequence: TGTGCCAGCAGCGTAGAGGCTAGCTCGGGACTTTACAATGAGCAGTTCTTC. This chain joins TRBV9 and TRBJ2-1; D possibly corresponds to TRBD2 (6 bases). V was clipped by 0 bases and J by 4 bases, with 17 bases between them. The CDR3 spans 17 residues. Germline V gene data show CDR1 as SGDLS and CDR2 as YYNGEE.

CDR3 nucleotide sequence: TGTGCCAGCAGCCCCAACAGGATTACCTACGAGCAGTACTTC. This sequence encodes CASSPNRITYEQYF. The genes are TRBV11-2 and TRBJ2-7; TRBD1 is a possible D gene (5 bases). Germline V gives CDR1 SGHAT, CDR2 FQNNGV. Between the trimmed V and J ends, which lost 5 bases and 2 bases, there was a span of 13 bases. The CDR3 extends over 14 amino acids. Supplemented by reference TRBV11-2 and TRBJ2-7, the full variable domain reads EAGVAQSPRYKIIEKRQSVAFWCNPISGHATLYWYQQILGQGPKLLIQFQNNGVVDDSQLPKDRFSAERLKGVDSTLKIQPAKLEDSAVYLCASSPNRITYEQYFGPGTRLTVT.

This clone was found a few times. The V gene is TRBV5-1, the J gene TRBJ2-1; D is uncertain. Germline lookup yields CDR1 SGHRS and CDR2 YFSETQ. This CDR3 is built from 15 residues. V was cut by 1 base and J by 7 bases, with 15 bases left in between. For the CDR3, the DNA is TGCGCCAGCAGCTTGTTATCTAGTAAAAGGAATGAGCAGTTCTTC. Protein product: CASSLLSSKRNEQFF. Combining the CDR3 with reference TRBV5-1 and TRBJ2-1 gives the whole variable domain KAGVTQTPRYLIKTRGQQVTLSCSPISGHRSVSWYQQTPGQGLQFLFEYFSETQRNKGNFPGRFSGRQFSNSRSEMNVSTLELGDSALYLCASSLLSSKRNEQFFGPGTRLTVL.

The V call is TRBV7-8, the J call TRBJ2-2; 9 bases are a match to TRBD1. Unmatched junction bases numbered 13, after V lost 1 base and J lost 7 bases. There are 18 residues in the CDR3. Germline lookup yields CDR1 SGHVS and CDR2 FQNEAQ. DNA of the CDR3: TGTGCCAGCAGCTTAGTTTTGACCGGGACAGGGTTAATCGGGGAGCTGTTTTTT. This translates into CASSLVLTGTGLIGELFF.

The chain is built from TRBV7-9 and TRBJ2-1; D might be TRBD2 (6 bases). Germline-derived CDR1 and CDR2 are SEHNR and FQNEAQ (reference sequence). Trimming removed 3 bases at V and 3 bases at J, with 9 bases between. The CDR3 has 14 amino acids. CDR3: CASSFGRGYNEQFF. Written as DNA, the CDR3 is TGTGCCAGCAGCTTCGGGAGAGGCTACAATGAGCAGTTCTTC.

The chain combines TRBV9 with TRBJ2-7; tentative D call: TRBD2 (5 bases). V dropped 3 bases and J dropped 0 bases, with 16 bases sitting between them. CDR3 length: 16 amino acids. Per germline, CDR1 SGDLS and CDR2 YYNGEE. This chain's CDR3 is CASSALGLATSYEQYF. The CDR3, as DNA: TGTGCCAGCAGCGCCCTGGGATTAGCGACCTCCTACGAGCAGTACTTC.

The chain couples TRBV4-2 to TRBJ2-5; TRBD2 matches at 14 bases. This CDR3 region has 15 residues. V shed 1 base and J 5 bases; nucleotides not matched to a gene: 0. Germline V CDR1 and CDR2: LGHNA, YNFKEQ. The CDR3 nucleotides are TGTGCCAGCAGCCAAGGGACTAGCGGGGGGGAGACCCAGTACTTC. Amino acid sequence: CASSQGTSGGETQYF.

This clone was counted a single time. This CDR3 reads CASSREAGEAFF. CDR3 nucleotide sequence: TGTGCCAGCAGCAGAGAAGCGGGTGAGGCTTTCTTT. The chain recombines TRBV5-8 with TRBJ1-1, with no clear D. Germline assignment: CDR1 SGHTS and CDR2 YDEGEE. V shed 4 bases and J shed 11 bases, with 15 bases lying between them. This CDR3 comprises 12 residues.

This clone came up a few times. The rearrangement joins TRBV27 to TRBJ2-1; 7 nucleotides line up with TRBD1. J gave up 7 bases and V 8 bases, and 11 bases lay outside the gene matches. From germline, CDR1 is MNHEY and CDR2 SMNVEV (reference sequence). The CDR3 covers 14 residues. CDR3 coding DNA: TGTGCCAGCCGCTCGCACAGGGGAAGGAATGAGCAGTTCTTC. This gives the protein CASRSHRGRNEQFF.

V gene TRBV28 combines with J gene TRBJ2-2; no clear D. Germline V gene sequence: CDR1 MDHEN, CDR2 SYDVKM. This CDR3 has 13 amino acids. The V and J ends lost 7 bases and 4 bases respectively, with 10 bases between them. CDR3 region: CASTPGATGELFF. CDR3 coding DNA: TGTGCCAGCACCCCCGGAGCCACCGGGGAGCTGTTTTTT.

This rearrangement joins TRBV11-2 to TRBJ1-6, with unresolved D. V was cut by 5 bases and J by 8 bases, with 16 bases left in between. Germline CDR1 reads SGHAT; CDR2 reads FQNNGV. This CDR3 contains 15 residues. DNA for the CDR3: TGTGCCAGCAGCAACTCGGGGATACCAGATTCACCCCTCCACTTT. This translates into CASSNSGIPDSPLHF.

V gene TRBV11-3 combines with J gene TRBJ2-7, with 9 bases aligning to TRBD1. Germline loops: CDR1 SGHNT, CDR2 YENEEA. This CDR3 spans 17 amino acids. J lost 5 bases, V lost 4 bases, and 15 bases had no gene match. In DNA, the CDR3 is TGTGCCAGCAGCTCAAGAGTACCGGGACAGGGCAAACACGAGCAGTACTTC. This encodes CASSSRVPGQGKHEQYF.

The J gene is TRBJ2-3, the V gene TRBV19; TRBD1 is a possible D gene (6 bases). Germline V gives CDR1 LNHDA, CDR2 SQIVND (reference sequence). The V gene lost 4 bases and the J gene lost 4 bases, with 9 bases spanning the gap. CDR3 length equals 13 residues. This CDR3 reads CASSNRVSDTQYF. DNA for the CDR3: TGTGCCAGTAGTAACAGGGTCTCAGATACGCAGTATTTT.

The chain's CDR3 is CASKIRGRYNYGYTF. The CDR3 region has the DNA TGTGCCAGCAAAATAAGGGGCAGGTATAACTATGGCTACACCTTC. The chain carries TRBV28 and TRBJ1-2; a possible D gene is TRBD1 (5 bases). V dropped 7 bases and J dropped 1 base, with 16 bases sitting between them. The CDR3 contains 15 residues. Per the germline V gene, CDR1 is MDHEN and CDR2 is SYDVKM.

The genes are TRBV29-1 and TRBJ2-5, with 7 bases lining up with TRBD2. After removal of 6 bases from V and 5 bases from J, the junction contained 9 bases not matched to a gene. This CDR3 comprises 13 residues. CDR1 and CDR2 from the germline V gene are SQVTM and ANQGSEA. CDR3 coding DNA: TGCAGCGTCCGGGCGGGAGAGGTGGAGACCCAGTACTTC. Translated: CSVRAGEVETQYF.

The chain carries TRBV30 and TRBJ1-5, with D possibly being TRBD1 (5 bases). The CDR3 extends over 15 amino acids. Per the germline V gene, CDR1 is GTSNPN and CDR2 is SVGIG (reference sequence). V lost 3 bases, J lost 2 bases, and 14 bases lay in between. The CDR3 region has the DNA TGTGCCTGGAGACCCCCAGGGTGGGGCAATCAGCCCCAGCATTTT. It translates to CAWRPPGWGNQPQHF.

The V and J genes are TRBV5-1 and TRBJ1-2, with D maybe TRBD1 (6 bases). CDR1 is SGHRS, CDR2 YFSETQ, per germline. This CDR3 contains 14 residues. The V and J ends lost 1 base and 5 bases respectively, with 12 bases between them. The CDR3 region has the DNA TGCGCCAGCAGCTTGAGGACAGAAAATTATGGCTACACCTTC. It is translated as CASSLRTENYGYTF. The variable domain in full, completed from reference TRBV5-1 and TRBJ1-2, reads KAGVTQTPRYLIKTRGQQVTLSCSPISGHRSVSWYQQTPGQGLQFLFEYFSETQRNKGNFPGRFSGRQFSNSRSEMNVSTLELGDSALYLCASSLRTENYGYTFGSGTRLTVV.